The present TCR beta chain was sequenced within a study of CD8 T cells in Susac syndrome. TCR beta sequences were obtained from blood CD8+ and CD4+ T cells. The TEMRA cells underwent FACS enrichment, while the CD8+ and CD4+ T cells underwent negative isolation. Trimming left V 5 bases short and J 5 bases short, with 17 bases between. The CDR3 loop spans 15 amino acids. The study, taken as a whole, reports: The authors acknowledged that the study's TCR sequencing and HLA analysis involved relatively few individuals.

As concerns this clonotype: Its specificity is not known.

An input of roughly 0.45 to 1 ug of RNA was subjected to reverse transcription using random hexamers. Amplification of TCR beta CDR3 across 54 Vbeta and 13 Jbeta was performed with immunoSEQ multiplex PCR. Via MiXCR, TCRdb re-called the immunoSEQ multiplex PCR reads, giving one row per CDR3 protein. The profile covers about 180,000 distinct CDR3 sequences, with roughly 92% appearing a single time and 0.09% to 0.095% taken by the ten largest. The TCR originated in a human donor with multiple sclerosis. This rearrangement joins TRBV12-3 or TRBV12-4 to TRBJ2-3; TRBD2 might be the D (6 bases). Sequenced input: CD4+ T cells from PBMCs. The CDR3 loop reads CASSPPGGRGDTQYF. CDR3 coding DNA: TGTGCCAGCAGTCCGCCTGGAGGGAGAGGAGATACGCAGTATTTT.